This T cell receptor beta chain came from a study of blood T cell repertoires in COVID-19. In the study overall: Acute and convalescent COVID-19 specimens originated in the United States, Italy and Spain. The analysed material was cDNA or gDNA that came from T cells, B-cell-depleted T cells, or PBMCs.

Clinical history as reported by participants underpinned cohort assignment. The assay was immunoSEQ multiplex PCR, and TCRdb's table has in-frame clones only and misses some. The repertoire consists of some 530,000 clones, with 80% to 90% occurring once and the leading ten covering more than 7.5%. V shed 4 bases and J 1 base; nucleotides not matched to a gene: 9. Germline loops: CDR1 MNHNS, CDR2 SASEGT. This CDR3 has 17 amino acids. The V gene is TRBV6-1, the J gene TRBJ1-5; the match to TRBD1 covers 8 bases. Sequencing was carried out using PBMCs or T cells enriched from blood (not recorded which). The receptor comes from a woman in her sixties who had recovered from COVID-19. The CDR3 nucleotides read TGTGCCAGCAGTGCCCGTAGACAGGGGTGGAGCAATCAGCCCCAGCATTTT. Encoded protein: CASSARRQGWSNQPQHF.